This TCR beta chain is drawn from a study of shared clonotypes between healthy human individuals (dated by TCRdb to between 2020 and 2021). In terms of the full investigation: Three men and a couple of women, aged 18 to 49 years, made up the cohort. To estimate repertoire size and how much clonotypes are shared between individuals, the study performed deep sequencing of blood TCR repertoires from about five healthy adults. To increase sequencing depth and limit assay-specific biases, TCR repertoire library preparation and sequencing were carried out by different laboratories using diverse techniques. Each donor's leukapheresis produced roughly between about 0.9 and 9.5 billion PBMCs.

This clone appeared once. No cognate antigen has been identified for it. No much larger clone is present one base from it, and per-base qualities are unavailable. Between the V and J ends, shortened by 0 bases and 2 bases respectively, the junction contains 7 bases. Sequences SEHNR (CDR1) and FQNEAQ (CDR2) are obtained from the germline V gene (reference sequence). The CDR3 sequence holds 15 residues, the cysteine and phenylalanine included. The only DNA kept is the CDR3, 45 bases in frame from the first base. The full study reports these points: Pairwise subsampling led to the expectation that sequencing depth would affect the degree of clonotype sharing among donors. The genetic and exposure-history diversity represented was limited by the small number of donors. Sampling was restricted to blood, and TCR repertoires in tissues likely differ from the TCR repertoires found in blood.

The donors were healthy, HIV-negative adults who had no recently reported acute infections or vaccinations. Every donor was a Caucasian adult living in Nashville, Tennessee, USA. For unsorted samples, some 100 million PBMCs were counted and genomic DNA was extracted with the QIAamp DNA Blood Mini kit. After blood collection by leukapheresis, PBMCs were isolated using Ficoll-Histopaque density gradient centrifugation and then cryopreserved in the vapor phase of liquid nitrogen. TCR CDR3 regions were amplified from genomic DNA by multiplex PCR using the deep immunoSEQ assay. Extracted genomic DNA from each cell subset was distributed evenly across all wells of several immunoSEQ 96-well plates, and each plate was treated as a replicate. Each replicate PCR for unsorted PBMC received roughly 290 ng genomic DNA, equal to about 30,000 T cell genomes. Genomic DNA from unsorted PBMC was sequenced over ten immunoSEQ deep assay plates. The purified libraries were quantified using a Qubit 3.0 fluorometer, sized with a Bioanalyzer 2100, and then quantified again using the KAPA Library Quantification kit. Each immunoSEQ 96-well plate was sequenced on its own single-read 150-cycle Illumina NextSeq 550 flow cell. Per the authors' processing: Because the immunoSEQ output held only junctional sequences and lacked quality scores, the filtering could not match the filtering applied to full-length reads. Sequences were annotated with PyIR, a Python wrapper for IgBLAST v1.9, using IMGT germline references to assign V/J genes and CDR3. Any read was removed if the V/J assignment was weak (E-value above 1e-6), the CDR3 was missing, or the read contained stop codons, out-of-frame junctions, or ambiguous translated residues. A V3J clonotype was defined by an identical inferred V gene, J gene, and CDR3 amino acid sequence. The percentage overlap between two repertoires was calculated by dividing the number of shared unique clonotypes by the size of the smaller repertoire. Repertoire richness was assessed with RTK rarefaction, the Chao1 estimator, and Recon v2.1 estimates of unobserved clonotypes. In TCRdb, the immuneACCESS table is reduced to in-frame sequences with V and J assigned. These tables do not hold every clone; where another copy was compared, an unresolved V gene accounts for under half, and the others remain unexplained. That table furnishes V, J and clone size, whereas the DNA furnished D and trimming. The sample table shows about 480,000 clones, and over 75% are seen once. The leading ten clones occupy around 13% of the sample.

The sequenced sample consisted of PBMCs. The chain is encoded by TRBV7-9 joined to TRBJ1-4; the D gene is unclear. This receptor was obtained from a woman aged 40 to 55 in good health. Some clones in this sample may be carry-over from other donors' samples. The nucleotide sequence is TGTGCCAGCAGCTTAGCAGAACAGACTAATGAAAAACTGTTTTTT. It translates to CASSLAEQTNEKLFF. When the CDR3 is completed using the reference TRBV7-9 and TRBJ1-4 genes on either side, the full variable domain is DTGVSQNPRHKITKRGQNVTFRCDPISEHNRLYWYRQTLGQGPEFLTYFQNEAQLEKSRLLSDRFSAERPKGSFSTLEIQRTEQGDSAMYLCASSLAEQTNEKLFFGSGTQLSVL.